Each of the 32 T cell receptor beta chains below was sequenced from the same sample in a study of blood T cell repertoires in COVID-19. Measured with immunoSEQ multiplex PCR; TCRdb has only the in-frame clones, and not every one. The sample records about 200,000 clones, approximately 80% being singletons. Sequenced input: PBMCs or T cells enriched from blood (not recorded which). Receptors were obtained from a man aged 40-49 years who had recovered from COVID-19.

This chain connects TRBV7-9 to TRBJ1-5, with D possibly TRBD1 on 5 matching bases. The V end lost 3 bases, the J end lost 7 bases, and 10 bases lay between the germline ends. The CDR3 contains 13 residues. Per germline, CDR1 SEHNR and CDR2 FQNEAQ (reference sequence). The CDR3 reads CASSFSGDQPQHF. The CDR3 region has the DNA TGTGCCAGCAGCTTTAGCGGGGACCAGCCCCAGCATTTT.

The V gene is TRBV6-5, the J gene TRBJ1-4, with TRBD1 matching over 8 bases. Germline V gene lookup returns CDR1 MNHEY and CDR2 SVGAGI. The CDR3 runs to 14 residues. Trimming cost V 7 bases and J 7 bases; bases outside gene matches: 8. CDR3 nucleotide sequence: TGTGCCAGCAAACCGACAGGGGAGCGTGAAAAACTGTTTTTT. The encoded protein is CASKPTGEREKLFF.

CDR3 DNA sequence: TGTGCCAGTATGCGGGAGGGGGGATACAATGAGCAGTTCTTC. Protein sequence: CASMREGGYNEQFF. The chain couples TRBV19 to TRBJ2-1; 9 bases are shared with TRBD2. Per germline, CDR1 LNHDA and CDR2 SQIVND (reference sequence). This CDR3 region has 14 residues. Losses at the gene ends were 7 bases for V and 4 bases for J; bases not matched to a gene: 5.

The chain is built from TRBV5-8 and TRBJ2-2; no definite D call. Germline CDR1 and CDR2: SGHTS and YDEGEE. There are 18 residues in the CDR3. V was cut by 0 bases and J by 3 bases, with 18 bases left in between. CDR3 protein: CASSLGAARLGYTGELFF. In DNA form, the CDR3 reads TGTGCCAGCAGCTTGGGGGCCGCCCGCCTCGGTTACACCGGGGAGCTGTTTTTT. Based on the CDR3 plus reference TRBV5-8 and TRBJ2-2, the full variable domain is EAGVTQSPTHLIKTRGQQATLRCSPISGHTSVYWYQQALGLGLQFLLWYDEGEERNRGNFPPRFSGRQFPNYSSELNVNALELEDSALYLCASSLGAARLGYTGELFFGEGSRLTVL.

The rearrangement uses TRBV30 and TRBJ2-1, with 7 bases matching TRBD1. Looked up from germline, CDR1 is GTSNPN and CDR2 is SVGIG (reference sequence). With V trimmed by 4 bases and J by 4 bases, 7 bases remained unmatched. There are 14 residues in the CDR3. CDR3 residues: CAWTPGQIYNEQFF. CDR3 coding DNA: TGTGCCTGGACACCGGGACAGATATACAATGAGCAGTTCTTC.

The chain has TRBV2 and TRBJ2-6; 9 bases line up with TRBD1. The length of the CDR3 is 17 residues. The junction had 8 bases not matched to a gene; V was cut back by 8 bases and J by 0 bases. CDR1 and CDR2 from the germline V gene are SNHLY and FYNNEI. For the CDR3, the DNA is TGTGCCAGCCACCGACAGGGGGGGTCCTCTGGGGCCAACGTCCTGACTTTC. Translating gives CASHRQGGSSGANVLTF.

The CDR3 DNA reads TGTGCCAGCAGCTTAGAGTTCCAGGGCCAAGAGACCCAGTACTTC. Translating it yields CASSLEFQGQETQYF. The genes are TRBV7-8 and TRBJ2-5; D might be TRBD1 (5 bases). The CDR3 consists of 15 residues. Looked up from germline, CDR1 is SGHVS and CDR2 is FQNEAQ. With 1 base removed from V and 1 base from J, the gap between germline ends came to 10 bases.

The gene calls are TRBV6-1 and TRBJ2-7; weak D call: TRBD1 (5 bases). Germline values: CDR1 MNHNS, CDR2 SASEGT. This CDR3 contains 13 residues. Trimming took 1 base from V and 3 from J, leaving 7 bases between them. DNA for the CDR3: TGTGCCAGCAGTGAAGTGACAGACTACGAGCAGTACTTC. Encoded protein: CASSEVTDYEQYF.

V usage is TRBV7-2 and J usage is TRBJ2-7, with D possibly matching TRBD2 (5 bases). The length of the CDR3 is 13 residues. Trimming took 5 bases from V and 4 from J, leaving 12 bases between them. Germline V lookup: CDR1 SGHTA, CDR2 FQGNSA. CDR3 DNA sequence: TGTGCCAGCAGCCGACTGGACTCGTACGAGCAGTACTTC. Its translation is CASSRLDSYEQYF.

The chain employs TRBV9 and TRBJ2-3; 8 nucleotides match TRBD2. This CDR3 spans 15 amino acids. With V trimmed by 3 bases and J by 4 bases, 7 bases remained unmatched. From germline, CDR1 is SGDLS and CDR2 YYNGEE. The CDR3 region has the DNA TGTGCCAGCAGCGAAGGCGGGAGGATCGCAGATACGCAGTATTTT. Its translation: CASSEGGRIADTQYF.

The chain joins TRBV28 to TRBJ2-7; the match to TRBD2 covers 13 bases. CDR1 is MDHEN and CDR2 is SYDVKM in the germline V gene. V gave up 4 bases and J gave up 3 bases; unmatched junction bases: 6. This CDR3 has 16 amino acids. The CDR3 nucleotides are TGTGCCAGCAGTTCCCTCGGACTAGCGGGAGACTACGAGCAGTACTTC. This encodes CASSSLGLAGDYEQYF.

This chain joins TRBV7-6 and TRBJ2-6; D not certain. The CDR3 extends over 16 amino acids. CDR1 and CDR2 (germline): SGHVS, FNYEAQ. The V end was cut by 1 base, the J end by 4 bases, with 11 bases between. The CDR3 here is CASSLGTGTGANVLTF. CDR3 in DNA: TGTGCCAGCAGCTTAGGAACTGGTACCGGGGCCAACGTCCTGACTTTC.

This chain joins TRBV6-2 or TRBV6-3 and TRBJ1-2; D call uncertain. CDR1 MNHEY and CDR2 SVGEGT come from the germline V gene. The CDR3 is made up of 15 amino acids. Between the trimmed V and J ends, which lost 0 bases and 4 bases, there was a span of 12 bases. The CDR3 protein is CASSYSRGTIYGYTF. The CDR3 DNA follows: TGTGCCAGCAGTTACTCTCGGGGAACTATCTATGGCTACACCTTC.

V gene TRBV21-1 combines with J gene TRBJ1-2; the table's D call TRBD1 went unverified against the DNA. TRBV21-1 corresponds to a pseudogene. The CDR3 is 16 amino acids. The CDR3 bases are TGTGCCAGCAGCAAACCCCTGGCCAGGGGGTGGCTTGGCTACACCTTC. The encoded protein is CASSKPLARGWLGYTF.

Here the CDR3 reads CASSSHPAGLSTDTQYF. CDR3 bases: TGTGCCAGCAGCTCCCACCCTGCGGGACTTAGCACAGATACGCAGTATTTT. The rearrangement links TRBV3-1 (or the pseudogene TRBV3-2) to TRBJ2-3, with D possibly matching TRBD2 (6 bases). Trimming stripped 5 bases from V and 0 bases from J, with 18 bases between. This CDR3 comprises 17 residues. Germline lookup yields CDR1 LGHDT and CDR2 YNNKEL (reference sequence).

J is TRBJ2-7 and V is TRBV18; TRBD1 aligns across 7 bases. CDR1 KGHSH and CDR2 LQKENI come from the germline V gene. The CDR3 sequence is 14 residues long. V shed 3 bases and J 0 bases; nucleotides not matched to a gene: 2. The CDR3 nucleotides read TGTGCCAGCTCACCGGGACAGACCTCCTACGAGCAGTACTTC. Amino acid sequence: CASSPGQTSYEQYF.

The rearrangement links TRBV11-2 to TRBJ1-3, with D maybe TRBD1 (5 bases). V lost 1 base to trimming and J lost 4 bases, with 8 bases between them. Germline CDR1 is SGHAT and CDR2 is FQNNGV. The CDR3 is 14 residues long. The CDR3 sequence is CASSLAGIGNTIYF. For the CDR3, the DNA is TGTGCCAGCAGCTTAGCAGGGATAGGAAACACCATATATTTT.

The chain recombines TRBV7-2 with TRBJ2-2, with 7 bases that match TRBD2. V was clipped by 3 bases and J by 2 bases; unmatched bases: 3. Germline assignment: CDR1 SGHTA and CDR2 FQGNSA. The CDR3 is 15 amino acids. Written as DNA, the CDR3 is TGTGCCAGCAGCTTGACTAGCTCCAACACCGGGGAGCTGTTTTTT. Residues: CASSLTSSNTGELFF.

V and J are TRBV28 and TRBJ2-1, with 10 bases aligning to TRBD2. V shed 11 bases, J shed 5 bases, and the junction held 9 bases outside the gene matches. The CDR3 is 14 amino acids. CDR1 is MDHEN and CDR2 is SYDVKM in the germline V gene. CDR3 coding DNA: TGTGCCGCAGGGGGACTAGCGAAAAACAATGAGCAGTTCTTC. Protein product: CAAGGLAKNNEQFF.

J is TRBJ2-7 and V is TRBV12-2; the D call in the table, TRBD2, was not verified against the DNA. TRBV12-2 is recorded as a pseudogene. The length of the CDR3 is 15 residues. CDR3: CASRFDSSVSYEQYF. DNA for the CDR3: TGTGCAAGTCGCTTCGACTCTAGCGTCTCCTACGAGCAGTACTTC.

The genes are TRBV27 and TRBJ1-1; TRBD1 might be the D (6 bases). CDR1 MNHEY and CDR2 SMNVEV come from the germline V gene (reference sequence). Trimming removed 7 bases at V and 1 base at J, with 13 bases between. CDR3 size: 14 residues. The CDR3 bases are TGTGCCAGCACCGCGACAGGCTGGAACACTGAAGCTTTCTTT. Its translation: CASTATGWNTEAFF.

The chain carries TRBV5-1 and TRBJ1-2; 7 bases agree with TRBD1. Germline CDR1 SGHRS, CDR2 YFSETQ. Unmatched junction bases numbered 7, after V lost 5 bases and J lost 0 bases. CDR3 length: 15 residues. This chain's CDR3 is CASSLSTGTNYGYTF. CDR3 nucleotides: TGCGCCAGCAGTCTCTCGACAGGGACTAACTATGGCTACACCTTC.

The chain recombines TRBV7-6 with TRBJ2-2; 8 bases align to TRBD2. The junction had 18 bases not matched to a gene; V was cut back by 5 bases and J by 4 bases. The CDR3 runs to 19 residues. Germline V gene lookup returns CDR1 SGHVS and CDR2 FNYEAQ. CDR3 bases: TGTGCCAGCAGCCCAATAGGGGTGGGAGCGGGAGTGGCCACCGGGGAGCTGTTTTTT. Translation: CASSPIGVGAGVATGELFF.

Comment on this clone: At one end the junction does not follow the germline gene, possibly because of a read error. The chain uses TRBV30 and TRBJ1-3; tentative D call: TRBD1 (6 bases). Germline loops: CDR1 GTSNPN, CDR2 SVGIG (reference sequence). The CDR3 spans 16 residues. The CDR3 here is CAGRWTVENSGNTIYF. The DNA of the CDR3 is TGTGCCGGGAGGTGGACAGTAGAAAACTCTGGAAACACCATATATTTT.

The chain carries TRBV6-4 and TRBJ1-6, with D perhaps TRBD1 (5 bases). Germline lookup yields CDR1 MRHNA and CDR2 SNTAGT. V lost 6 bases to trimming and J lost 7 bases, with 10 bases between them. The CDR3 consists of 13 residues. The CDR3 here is CASRLSGNSPLHF. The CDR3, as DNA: TGTGCCAGCAGATTATCAGGGAATTCACCCCTCCACTTT.

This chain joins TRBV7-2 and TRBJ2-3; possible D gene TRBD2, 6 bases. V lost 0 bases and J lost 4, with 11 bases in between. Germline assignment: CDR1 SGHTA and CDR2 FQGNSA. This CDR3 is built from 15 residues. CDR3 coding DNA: TGTGCCAGCAGCTTAGCGACGCGGGACTCAGATACGCAGTATTTT. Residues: CASSLATRDSDTQYF.

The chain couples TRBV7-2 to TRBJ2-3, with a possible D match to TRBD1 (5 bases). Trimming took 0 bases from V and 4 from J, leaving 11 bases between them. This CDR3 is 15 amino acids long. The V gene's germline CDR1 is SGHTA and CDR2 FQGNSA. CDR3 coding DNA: TGTGCCAGCAGCTTAGCGCACAGGCAGTCAGATACGCAGTATTTT. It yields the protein CASSLAHRQSDTQYF.

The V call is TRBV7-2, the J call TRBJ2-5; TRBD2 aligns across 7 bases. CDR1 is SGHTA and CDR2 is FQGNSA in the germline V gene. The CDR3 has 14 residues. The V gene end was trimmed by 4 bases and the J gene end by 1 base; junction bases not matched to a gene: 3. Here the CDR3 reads CASSSSSGQETQYF. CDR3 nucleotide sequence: TGTGCCAGCAGCTCCTCTAGCGGCCAAGAGACCCAGTACTTC.

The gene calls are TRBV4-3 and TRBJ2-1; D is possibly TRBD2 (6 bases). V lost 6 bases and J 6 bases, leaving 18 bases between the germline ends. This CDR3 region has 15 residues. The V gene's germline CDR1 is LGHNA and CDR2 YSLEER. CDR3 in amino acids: CASSRGRRTSNEQFF. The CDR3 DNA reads TGCGCCAGCAGTCGGGGGAGACGGACGTCCAATGAGCAGTTCTTC.

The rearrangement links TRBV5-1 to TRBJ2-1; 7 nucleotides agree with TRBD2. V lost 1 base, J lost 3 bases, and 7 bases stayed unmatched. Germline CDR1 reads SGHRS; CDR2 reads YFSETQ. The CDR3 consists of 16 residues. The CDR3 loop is CASSLSASGDYNEQFF. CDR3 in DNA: TGCGCCAGCAGCTTGAGTGCCAGCGGGGACTACAATGAGCAGTTCTTC.

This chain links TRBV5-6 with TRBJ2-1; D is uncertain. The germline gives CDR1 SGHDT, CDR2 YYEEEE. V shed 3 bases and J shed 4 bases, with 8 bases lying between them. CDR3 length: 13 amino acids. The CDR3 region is CASSSPLYNEQFF. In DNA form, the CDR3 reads TGTGCCAGCAGCTCCCCTCTATACAATGAGCAGTTCTTC.

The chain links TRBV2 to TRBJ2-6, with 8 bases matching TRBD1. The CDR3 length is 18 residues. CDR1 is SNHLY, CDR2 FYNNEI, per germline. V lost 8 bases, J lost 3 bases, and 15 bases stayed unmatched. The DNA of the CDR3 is TGTGCCAGCCGCCTCTTTGGGCAGGGGGCCAGTGGGGCCAACGTCCTGACTTTC. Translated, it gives CASRLFGQGASGANVLTF. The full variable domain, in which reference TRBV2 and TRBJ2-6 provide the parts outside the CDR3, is EPEVTQTPSHQVTQMGQEVILRCVPISNHLYFYWYRQILGQKVEFLVSFYNNEISEKSEIFDDQFSVERPDGSNFTLKIRSTKLEDSAMYFCASRLFGQGASGANVLTFGAGSRLTVL.